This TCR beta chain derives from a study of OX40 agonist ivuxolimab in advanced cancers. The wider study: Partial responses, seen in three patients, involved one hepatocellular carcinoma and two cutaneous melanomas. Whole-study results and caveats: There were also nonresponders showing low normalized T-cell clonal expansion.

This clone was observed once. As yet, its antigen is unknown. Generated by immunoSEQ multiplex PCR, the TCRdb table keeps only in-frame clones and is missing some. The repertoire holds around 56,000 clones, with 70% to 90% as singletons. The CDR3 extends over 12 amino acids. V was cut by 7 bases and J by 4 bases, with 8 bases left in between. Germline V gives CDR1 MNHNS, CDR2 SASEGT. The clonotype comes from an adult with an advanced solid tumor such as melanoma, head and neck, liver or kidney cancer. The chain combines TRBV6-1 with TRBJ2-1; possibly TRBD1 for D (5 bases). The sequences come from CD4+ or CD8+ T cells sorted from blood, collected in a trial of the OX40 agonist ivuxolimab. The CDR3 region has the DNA TGTGCCAGCATCGACAGTTACAATGAGCAGTTCTTC. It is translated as CASIDSYNEQFF.